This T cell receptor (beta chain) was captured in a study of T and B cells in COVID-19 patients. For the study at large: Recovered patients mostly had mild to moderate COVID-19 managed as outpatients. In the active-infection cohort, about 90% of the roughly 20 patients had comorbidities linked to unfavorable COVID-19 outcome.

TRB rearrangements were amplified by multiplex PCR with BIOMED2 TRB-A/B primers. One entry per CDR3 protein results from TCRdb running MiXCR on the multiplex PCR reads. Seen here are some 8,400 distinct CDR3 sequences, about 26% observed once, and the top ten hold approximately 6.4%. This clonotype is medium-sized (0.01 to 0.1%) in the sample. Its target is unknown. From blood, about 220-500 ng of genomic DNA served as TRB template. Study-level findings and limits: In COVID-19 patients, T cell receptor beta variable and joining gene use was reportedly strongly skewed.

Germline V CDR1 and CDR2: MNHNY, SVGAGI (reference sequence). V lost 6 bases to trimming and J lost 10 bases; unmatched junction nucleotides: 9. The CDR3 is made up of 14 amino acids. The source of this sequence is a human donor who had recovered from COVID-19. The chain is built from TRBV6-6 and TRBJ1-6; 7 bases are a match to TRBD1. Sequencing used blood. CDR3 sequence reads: CASRRGQGDSPLHF. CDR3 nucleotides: TGTGCCAGCAGAAGGGGGCAGGGGGACTCACCCCTCCACTTT.